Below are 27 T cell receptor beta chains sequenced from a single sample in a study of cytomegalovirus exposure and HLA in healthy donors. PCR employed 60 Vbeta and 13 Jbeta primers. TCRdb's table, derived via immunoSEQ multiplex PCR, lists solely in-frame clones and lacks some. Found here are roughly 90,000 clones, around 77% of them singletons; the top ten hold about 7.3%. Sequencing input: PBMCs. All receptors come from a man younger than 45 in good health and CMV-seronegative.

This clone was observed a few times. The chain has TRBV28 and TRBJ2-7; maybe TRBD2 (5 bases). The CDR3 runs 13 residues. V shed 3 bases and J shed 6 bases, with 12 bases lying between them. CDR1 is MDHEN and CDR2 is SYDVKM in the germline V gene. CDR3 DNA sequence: TGTGCCAGCAGTTTTCGGGGTAATGGCGAGCAGTACTTC. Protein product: CASSFRGNGEQYF.

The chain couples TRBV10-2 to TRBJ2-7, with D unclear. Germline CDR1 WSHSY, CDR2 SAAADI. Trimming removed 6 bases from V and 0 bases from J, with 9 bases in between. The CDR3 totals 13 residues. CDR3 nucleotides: TGCGCCAGCAGAAATCTTCTCTCCTACGAGCAGTACTTC. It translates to CASRNLLSYEQYF.

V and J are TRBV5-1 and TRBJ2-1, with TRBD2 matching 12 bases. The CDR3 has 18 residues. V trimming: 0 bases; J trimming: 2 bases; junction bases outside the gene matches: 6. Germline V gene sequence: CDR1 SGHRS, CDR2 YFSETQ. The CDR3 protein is CASSLEVLAGGAYNEQFF. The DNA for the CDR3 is TGCGCCAGCAGCTTGGAGGTGCTAGCGGGAGGGGCCTACAATGAGCAGTTCTTC.

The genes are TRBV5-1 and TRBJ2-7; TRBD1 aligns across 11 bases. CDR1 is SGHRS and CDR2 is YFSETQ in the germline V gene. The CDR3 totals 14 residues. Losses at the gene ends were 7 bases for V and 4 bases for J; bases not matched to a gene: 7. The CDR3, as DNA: TGCGCCAGCGGCGCCGGGACAGGGGGGTACGAGCAGTACTTC. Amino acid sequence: CASGAGTGGYEQYF.

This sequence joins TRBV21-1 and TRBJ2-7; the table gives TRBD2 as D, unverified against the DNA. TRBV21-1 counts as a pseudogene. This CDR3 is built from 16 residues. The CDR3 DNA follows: TGTGCCAGCAGCAATTGCAGCGGAGGGTGGTCCTACGAGCAGTACTTC. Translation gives CASSNCSGGWSYEQYF.

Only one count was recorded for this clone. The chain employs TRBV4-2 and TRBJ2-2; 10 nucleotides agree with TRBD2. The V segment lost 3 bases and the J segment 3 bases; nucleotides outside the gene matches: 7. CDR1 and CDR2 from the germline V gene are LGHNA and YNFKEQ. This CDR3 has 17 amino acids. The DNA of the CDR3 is TGTGCCAGCAGCCACCGCCTAGCGGGGGACTACACCGGGGAGCTGTTTTTT. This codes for CASSHRLAGDYTGELFF.

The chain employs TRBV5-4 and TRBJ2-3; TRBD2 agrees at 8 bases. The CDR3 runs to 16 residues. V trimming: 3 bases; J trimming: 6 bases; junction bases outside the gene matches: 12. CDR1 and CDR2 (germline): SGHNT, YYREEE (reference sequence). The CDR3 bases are TGTGCCAGCAGCTCACTCGGGACTAGTTTTTCCGATACGCAGTATTTT. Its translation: CASSSLGTSFSDTQYF. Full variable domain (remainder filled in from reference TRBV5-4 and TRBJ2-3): ETGVTQSPTHLIKTRGQQVTLRCSSQSGHNTVSWYQQALGQGPQFIFQYYREEENGRGNFPPRFSGLQFPNYSSELNVNALELDDSALYLCASSSLGTSFSDTQYFGPGTRLTVL.

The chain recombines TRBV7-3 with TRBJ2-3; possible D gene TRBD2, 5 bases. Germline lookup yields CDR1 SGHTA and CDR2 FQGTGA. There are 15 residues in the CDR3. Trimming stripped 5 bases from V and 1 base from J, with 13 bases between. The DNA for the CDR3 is TGTGCCAGCAGCCCATACCCCGGGGGCACAGATACGCAGTATTTT. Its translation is CASSPYPGGTDTQYF.

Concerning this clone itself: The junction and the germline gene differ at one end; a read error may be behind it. CDR3 sequence (DNA): TGCACCAGCAGCCTCGAGAACAGGAATCAGCCCCAGCATTTT. Translated: CTSSLENRNQPQHF. The rearrangement links TRBV5-1 to TRBJ1-5; D might be TRBD1 (5 bases). From germline, CDR1 is SGHRS and CDR2 YFSETQ. CDR3 size: 14 residues.

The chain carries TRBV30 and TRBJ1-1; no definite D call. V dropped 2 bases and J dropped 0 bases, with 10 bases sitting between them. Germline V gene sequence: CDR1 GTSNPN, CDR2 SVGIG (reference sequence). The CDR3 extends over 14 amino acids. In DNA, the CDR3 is TGTGCCTGGAGTACGGGTCTAATGAACACTGAAGCTTTCTTT. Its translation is CAWSTGLMNTEAFF.

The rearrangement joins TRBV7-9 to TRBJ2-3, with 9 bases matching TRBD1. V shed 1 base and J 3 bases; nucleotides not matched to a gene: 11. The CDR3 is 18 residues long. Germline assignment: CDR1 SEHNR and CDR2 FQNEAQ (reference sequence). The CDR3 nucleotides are TGTGCCAGCAGCTTAGTTGCGGGACAGGGTATTGGGACAGATACGCAGTATTTT. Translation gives CASSLVAGQGIGTDTQYF.

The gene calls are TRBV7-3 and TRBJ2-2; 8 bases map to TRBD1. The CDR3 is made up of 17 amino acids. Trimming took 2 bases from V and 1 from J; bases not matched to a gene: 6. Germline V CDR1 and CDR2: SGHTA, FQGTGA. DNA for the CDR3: TGTGCCAGCAGCTTAGACGACAGGGGCTTGAACACCGGGGAGCTGTTTTTT. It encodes CASSLDDRGLNTGELFF.

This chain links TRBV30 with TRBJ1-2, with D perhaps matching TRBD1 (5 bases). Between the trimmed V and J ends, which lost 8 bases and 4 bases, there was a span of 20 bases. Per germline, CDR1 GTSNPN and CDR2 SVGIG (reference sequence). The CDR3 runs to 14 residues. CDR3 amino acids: CAGVGAALIYGYTF. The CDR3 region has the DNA TGTGCCGGGGTTGGGGCAGCTCTAATCTATGGCTACACCTTC.

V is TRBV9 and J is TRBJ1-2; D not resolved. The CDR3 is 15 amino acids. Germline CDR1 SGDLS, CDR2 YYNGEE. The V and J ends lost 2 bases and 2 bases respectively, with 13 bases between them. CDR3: CASSVYEDFNYGYTF. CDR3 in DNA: TGTGCCAGCAGCGTGTACGAGGATTTCAACTATGGCTACACCTTC.

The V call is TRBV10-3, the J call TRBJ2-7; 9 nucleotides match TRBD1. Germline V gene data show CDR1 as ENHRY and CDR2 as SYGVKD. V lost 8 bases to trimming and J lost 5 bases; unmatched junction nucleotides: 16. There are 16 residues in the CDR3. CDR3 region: CAIGGGSGTGSDEQYF. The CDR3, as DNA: TGTGCCATCGGAGGGGGATCCGGGACAGGGTCCGACGAGCAGTACTTC.

The CDR3 region has the DNA TGTGCCAGCAGCTTAGGTTCAATGAAGGGGGTCGGCGAGACCCAGTACTTC. It is translated as CASSLGSMKGVGETQYF. The chain couples TRBV13 to TRBJ2-5, with D possibly matching TRBD1 (6 bases). The CDR3 has 17 residues. Germline lookup yields CDR1 PRHDT and CDR2 FYEKMQ (reference sequence). V lost 0 bases and J 5 bases, leaving 19 bases between the germline ends. The variable domain in full, with the rest retrieved from reference TRBV13 and TRBJ2-5, is AAGVIQSPRHLIKEKRETATLKCYPIPRHDTVYWYQQGPGQDPQFLISFYEKMQSDKGSIPDRFSAQQFSDYHSELNMSSLELGDSALYFCASSLGSMKGVGETQYFGPGTRLLVL.

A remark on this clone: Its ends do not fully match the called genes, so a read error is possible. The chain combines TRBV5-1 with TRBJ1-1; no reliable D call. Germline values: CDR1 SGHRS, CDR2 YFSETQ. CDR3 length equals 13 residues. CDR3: CASSFQTNSEAFF. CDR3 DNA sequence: TGCGCCAGCAGCTTCCAGACAAACAGTGAAGCTTTCTTT.

The DNA for the CDR3 is TGCGCCAGCAGCTTGGAAGTCGGAGCTAACTATGGCTACACCTTC. Protein sequence: CASSLEVGANYGYTF. The chain combines TRBV5-1 with TRBJ1-2, with D unclear. The V end was cut by 0 bases, the J end by 0 bases, with 9 bases between. Germline loops: CDR1 SGHRS, CDR2 YFSETQ. This CDR3 is built from 15 residues.

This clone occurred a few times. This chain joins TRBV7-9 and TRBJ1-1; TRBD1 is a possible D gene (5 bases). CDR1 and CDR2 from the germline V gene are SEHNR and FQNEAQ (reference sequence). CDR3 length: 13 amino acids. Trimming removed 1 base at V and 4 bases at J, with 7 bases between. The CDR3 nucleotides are TGTGCCAGCAGCTTAGAAGGGGCCACTGAAGCTTTCTTT. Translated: CASSLEGATEAFF. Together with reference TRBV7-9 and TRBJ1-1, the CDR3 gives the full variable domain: DTGVSQNPRHKITKRGQNVTFRCDPISEHNRLYWYRQTLGQGPEFLTYFQNEAQLEKSRLLSDRFSAERPKGSFSTLEIQRTEQGDSAMYLCASSLEGATEAFFGQGTRLTVV.

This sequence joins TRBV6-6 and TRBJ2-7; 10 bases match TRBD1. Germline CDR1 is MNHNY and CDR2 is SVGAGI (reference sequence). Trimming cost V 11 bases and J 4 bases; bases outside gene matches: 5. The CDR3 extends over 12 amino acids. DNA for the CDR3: TGTGCCGCCCGGGACAGGGGTTACGAGCAGTACTTC. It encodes CAARDRGYEQYF.

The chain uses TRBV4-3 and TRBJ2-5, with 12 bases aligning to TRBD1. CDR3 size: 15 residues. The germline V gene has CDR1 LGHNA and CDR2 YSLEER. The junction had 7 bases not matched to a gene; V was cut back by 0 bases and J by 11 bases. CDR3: CASSQEGTGGWEQYF. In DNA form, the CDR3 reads TGCGCCAGCAGCCAAGAGGGGACAGGGGGCTGGGAGCAGTACTTC.

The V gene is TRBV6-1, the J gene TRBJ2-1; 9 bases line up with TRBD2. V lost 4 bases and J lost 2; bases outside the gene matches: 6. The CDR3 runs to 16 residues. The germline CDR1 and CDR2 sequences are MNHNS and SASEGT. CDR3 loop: CASSVGLAPAYNEQFF. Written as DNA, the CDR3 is TGTGCCAGCAGTGTTGGACTAGCGCCGGCCTACAATGAGCAGTTCTTC.

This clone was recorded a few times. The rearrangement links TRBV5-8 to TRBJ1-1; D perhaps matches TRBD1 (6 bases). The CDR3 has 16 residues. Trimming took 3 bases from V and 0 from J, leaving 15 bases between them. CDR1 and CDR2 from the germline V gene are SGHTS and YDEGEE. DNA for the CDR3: TGTGCCAGCAGCTCTACATCCGGGACAATGAACACTGAAGCTTTCTTT. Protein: CASSSTSGTMNTEAFF.

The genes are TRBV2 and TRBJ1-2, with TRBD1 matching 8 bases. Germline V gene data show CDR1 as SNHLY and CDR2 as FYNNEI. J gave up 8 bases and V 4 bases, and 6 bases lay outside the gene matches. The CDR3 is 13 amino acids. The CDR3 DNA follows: TGTGCCAGCAGTGCCAGGGGGCTGGGGGGCTACACCTTC. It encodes CASSARGLGGYTF.

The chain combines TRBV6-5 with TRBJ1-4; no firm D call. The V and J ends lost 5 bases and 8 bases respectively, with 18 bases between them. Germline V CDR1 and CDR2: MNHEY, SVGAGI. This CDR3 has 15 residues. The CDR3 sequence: CASSPQWGGKEKLFF. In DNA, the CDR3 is TGTGCCAGCAGTCCCCAGTGGGGAGGAAAAGAAAAACTGTTTTTT.

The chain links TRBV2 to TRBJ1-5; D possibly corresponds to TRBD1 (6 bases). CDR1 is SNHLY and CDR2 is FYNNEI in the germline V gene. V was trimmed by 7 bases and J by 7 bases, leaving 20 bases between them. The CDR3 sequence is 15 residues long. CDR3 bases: TGTGCCAGCACCCAGGACAGTCGGATGGGGCAGCCCCAGCATTTT. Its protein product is CASTQDSRMGQPQHF. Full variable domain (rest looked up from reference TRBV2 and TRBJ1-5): EPEVTQTPSHQVTQMGQEVILRCVPISNHLYFYWYRQILGQKVEFLVSFYNNEISEKSEIFDDQFSVERPDGSNFTLKIRSTKLEDSAMYFCASTQDSRMGQPQHFGDGTRLSIL.

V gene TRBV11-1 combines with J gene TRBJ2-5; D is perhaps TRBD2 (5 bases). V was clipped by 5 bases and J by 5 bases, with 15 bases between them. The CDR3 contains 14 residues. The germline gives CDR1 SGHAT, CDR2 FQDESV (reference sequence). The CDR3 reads CASSHLALGETQYF. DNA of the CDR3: TGTGCCAGCAGCCATCTAGCTCTGGGGGAGACCCAGTACTTC.